This T cell receptor beta chain was identified during a study of blood T cell repertoires in COVID-19. Some clones are missing from TCRdb's copy, which holds only in-frame ones; the method was immunoSEQ multiplex PCR. The sample lists 350,000 to 450,000 clones, roughly 86% occurring once. Germline V gene lookup returns CDR1 MGHDK and CDR2 SYGVNS. Trimming took 6 bases from V and 9 from J, leaving 9 bases between them. This CDR3 is 12 amino acids long. The source of this sequence is a human donor in a cohort sampled during active COVID-19. Sequencing input: peripheral blood. The genes are TRBV25-1 and TRBJ1-6, with D tentatively TRBD1 (5 bases). The CDR3 nucleotides are TGTGCCAGCAGGTGGGGCGGTTCACCCCTCCACTTT. Its translation: CASRWGGSPLHF. Full variable domain (missing parts from reference TRBV25-1 and TRBJ1-6): EADIYQTPRYLVIGTGKKITLECSQTMGHDKMYWYQQDPGMELHLIHYSYGVNSTEKGDLSSESTVSRIRTEHFPLTLESARPSHTSQYLCASRWGGSPLHFGNGTRLTVT.